This entry lists 4 T cell receptor beta chains sequenced from one sample in a study of cytomegalovirus exposure and HLA in healthy donors. It was with 60 Vbeta and 13 Jbeta primers that the PCR ran. Method: immunoSEQ multiplex PCR; TCRdb's copy keeps in-frame clones and lacks some. In the table there are approximately 100,000 clones, 60% to 85% of which are singletons. Material for sequencing was PBMCs. Receptors were obtained from a female donor in good health and CMV-seronegative.

The rearrangement joins TRBV6-5 to TRBJ2-6, with D possibly matching TRBD2 (6 bases). Germline V lookup: CDR1 MNHEY, CDR2 SVGAGI. V dropped 4 bases and J dropped 4 bases, with 11 bases sitting between them. The CDR3 loop spans 15 amino acids. CDR3 region: CASSLGGSGANVLTF. In DNA form, the CDR3 reads TGTGCCAGCAGTTTGGGGGGTTCAGGGGCCAACGTCCTGACTTTC.

The V and J genes are TRBV27 and TRBJ2-3; 11 positions agree with TRBD2. The CDR3 has 18 residues. Per germline, CDR1 MNHEY and CDR2 SMNVEV (reference sequence). J was trimmed by 5 bases and V by 0 bases; bases with no gene match: 10. This CDR3 reads CASSLSGTSGRPGDTQYF. The CDR3 DNA reads TGTGCCAGCAGTTTATCCGGGACTAGCGGACGCCCTGGAGATACGCAGTATTTT.

The chain couples TRBV27 to TRBJ1-1; 9 bases map to TRBD1. Per germline, CDR1 MNHEY and CDR2 SMNVEV (reference sequence). This CDR3 has 15 amino acids. The junction had 6 bases not matched to a gene; V was cut back by 7 bases and J by 0 bases. The CDR3 DNA sequence: TGTGCCAGCACTACTGGACAGGGGATGAACACTGAAGCTTTCTTT. This gives the protein CASTTGQGMNTEAFF.

This chain connects TRBV6-1 to TRBJ1-2; D is unclear. CDR1 is MNHNS and CDR2 is SASEGT in the germline V gene. The CDR3 extends over 16 amino acids. Trimming pared 1 base from V and 3 bases from J, leaving 15 bases between. The CDR3 protein is CASSEGMADFYYGYTF. The CDR3 coding sequence is TGTGCCAGCAGTGAAGGGATGGCGGATTTCTACTATGGCTACACCTTC.